The 27 T cell receptor beta chains below all came from one sample that was sequenced in a study of PD-1 blockade in classical Hodgkin lymphoma. Clones were read by immunoSEQ multiplex PCR, and TCRdb kept only the in-frame ones, dropping some. This table has around 28,000 clones, less than 85% appearing once. Each patient's relapse followed autologous stem cell transplantation, and brentuximab vedotin exposure varied. The sequences come from peripheral blood mononuclear cells (PBMCs), collected before the second cycle of nivolumab. The receptors shown here come from a human donor with classical Hodgkin lymphoma.

This chain links TRBV11-3 with TRBJ1-1, with 8 bases matching TRBD1. The germline V gene encodes CDR1 SGHNT and CDR2 YENEEA. The V segment lost 4 bases and the J segment 3 bases; nucleotides outside the gene matches: 1. The length of the CDR3 is 13 residues. As DNA, the CDR3 is TGTGCCAGCAGCTCGACAGGGGACACTGAAGCTTTCTTT. As protein: CASSSTGDTEAFF.

The chain couples TRBV19 to TRBJ2-2; the D is unclear. Germline V CDR1 and CDR2: LNHDA, SQIVND (reference sequence). CDR3 length: 16 amino acids. V was clipped by 11 bases and J by 3 bases, with 22 bases between them. CDR3 sequence (DNA): TGTGCCGCCTCCCCCGGGCCAGGCGGTGACACCGGGGAGCTGTTTTTT. This gives the protein CAASPGPGGDTGELFF.

This clone was found a few times. The chain carries TRBV12-5 and TRBJ2-1; no clear D. This CDR3 contains 14 residues. The ends were cut back, 0 bases at V and 5 bases at J, with 8 bases in the middle. The germline V gene encodes CDR1 LGHNT and CDR2 FRNRAP. This CDR3 reads CASGLVLGHNEQFF. Here the CDR3 DNA reads TGTGCTAGTGGTTTGGTACTTGGCCACAATGAGCAGTTCTTC.

This sequence joins TRBV27 and TRBJ1-5; D is undetermined. Germline CDR1 MNHEY, CDR2 SMNVEV (reference sequence). This CDR3 region has 12 residues. V gave up 7 bases and J gave up 7 bases, with 11 bases separating them. This CDR3 is CASTTYGQPQHF. The CDR3 coding sequence is TGTGCCAGCACCACTTATGGGCAGCCCCAGCATTTT.

The chain is built from TRBV5-1 and TRBJ1-2; perhaps TRBD1 as D (6 bases). This CDR3 contains 14 residues. The germline V gene has CDR1 SGHRS and CDR2 YFSETQ. The V end was cut by 0 bases, the J end by 4 bases, with 10 bases between. CDR3 in amino acids: CASSLAGGAYGYTF. The CDR3 DNA reads as TGCGCCAGCAGCTTGGCTGGGGGGGCCTATGGCTACACCTTC.

The gene calls are TRBV28 and TRBJ1-4; TRBD1 is a possible D gene (6 bases). The CDR3 consists of 15 residues. Germline CDR1 reads MDHEN; CDR2 reads SYDVKM. V shed 6 bases and J shed 4 bases, with 15 bases lying between them. In DNA form, the CDR3 reads TGTGCCAGCAGGACCCTCGGACAGATTAATGAAAAACTGTTTTTT. It codes for CASRTLGQINEKLFF.

The rearrangement joins TRBV7-9 to TRBJ1-4; the D is unclear. The CDR3 sequence is 15 residues long. V was cut by 4 bases and J by 7 bases, with 16 bases left in between. The V gene's germline CDR1 is SEHNR and CDR2 FQNEAQ (reference sequence). In DNA, the CDR3 is TGTGCCAGCAGCTCCCCAGCCGGAGTGGGTGAAAAACTGTTTTTT. It specifies CASSSPAGVGEKLFF. The full variable domain, rest sourced from reference TRBV7-9 and TRBJ1-4, is DTGVSQNPRHKITKRGQNVTFRCDPISEHNRLYWYRQTLGQGPEFLTYFQNEAQLEKSRLLSDRFSAERPKGSFSTLEIQRTEQGDSAMYLCASSSPAGVGEKLFFGSGTQLSVL.

The chain couples TRBV2 to TRBJ1-1; D not certain. Trimming took 4 bases from V and 1 from J, leaving 10 bases between them. CDR3 length: 14 amino acids. CDR1 SNHLY and CDR2 FYNNEI come from the germline V gene. CDR3 amino acids: CASSGKGKNTEAFF. In DNA form, the CDR3 reads TGTGCCAGCAGTGGTAAAGGGAAGAACACTGAAGCTTTCTTT.

The rearrangement links TRBV11-2 to TRBJ1-1, with D uncertain. Germline CDR1 reads SGHAT; CDR2 reads FQNNGV. This CDR3 contains 14 residues. V lost 1 base to trimming and J lost 1 base, with 7 bases between them. The CDR3 region is CASSLVNRNTEAFF. In nucleotides, the CDR3 is TGTGCCAGCAGCTTAGTAAACCGGAACACTGAAGCTTTCTTT.

The rearrangement links TRBV5-1 to TRBJ2-3; TRBD1 agrees at 9 bases. CDR3 length: 15 residues. CDR1 and CDR2 (germline): SGHRS, YFSETQ. With 5 bases clipped from V and 2 bases from J, the junction kept 6 bases outside the gene matches. The CDR3 coding sequence is TGCGCCAGCAGGATACAGGGGGCCCCCACAGATACGCAGTATTTT. This codes for CASRIQGAPTDTQYF.

The chain combines TRBV2 with TRBJ1-6; D is undetermined. Trimming shortened V by 6 bases and J by 6 bases, and 15 bases separated the two germline ends. The CDR3 contains 15 residues. Germline CDR1 is SNHLY and CDR2 is FYNNEI. CDR3 bases: TGTGCCAGCAGGTCTAGGACGGGGATTAATTCACCCCTCCACTTT. Encoded protein: CASRSRTGINSPLHF.

This clone has a single count. The chain uses TRBV6-1 and TRBJ2-7, with D tentatively TRBD1 or TRBD2 (6 bases each). The germline V and J ends were trimmed by 6 bases and 2 bases, with 11 bases remaining between them. The length of the CDR3 is 13 residues. CDR1 is MNHNS and CDR2 is SASEGT in the germline V gene. CDR3 sequence: CASSRRGAYEQYV. In DNA, the CDR3 is TGTGCCAGCAGCCGAAGGGGGGCCTACGAGCAGTACGTC.

The chain uses TRBV11-3 and TRBJ1-2; 9 bases map to TRBD1. In germline, CDR1 is SGHNT, CDR2 YENEEA. This CDR3 spans 16 amino acids. The V and J ends lost 1 base and 0 bases, in that order; junction bases with no gene match: 3. The chain's CDR3 is CASSLVGDRANYGYTF. The DNA for the CDR3 is TGTGCCAGCAGCTTAGTCGGGGACAGGGCTAACTATGGCTACACCTTC. The full variable domain, completed using reference TRBV11-3 and TRBJ1-2, is EAGVVQSPRYKIIEKKQPVAFWCNPISGHNTLYWYLQNLGQGPELLIRYENEEAVDDSQLPKDRFSAERLKGVDSTLKIQPAELGDSAVYLCASSLVGDRANYGYTFGSGTRLTVV.

The rearrangement links TRBV7-9 to TRBJ2-1, with TRBD2 matching 7 bases. CDR1 SEHNR and CDR2 FQNEAQ come from the germline V gene (reference sequence). This CDR3 has 15 residues. The V segment lost 3 bases and the J segment 5 bases; nucleotides outside the gene matches: 7. The CDR3, as DNA: TGTGCCAGCAGCTTGTTCCTAGCGGAAGACAATGAGCAGTTCTTC. It translates to CASSLFLAEDNEQFF.

This clone is medium-sized by share. The CDR3 DNA sequence: TGTGCCAGCAGCCTCGGGTGGGGCTATGGCTACACCTTC. Residues: CASSLGWGYGYTF. The rearrangement joins TRBV7-8 to TRBJ1-2, with D unresolved. The germline gives CDR1 SGHVS, CDR2 FQNEAQ. The CDR3 extends over 13 amino acids. V lost 5 bases and J lost 4, with 11 bases in between.

The rearrangement links TRBV6-1 to TRBJ2-7; no firm D call. V dropped 1 base and J dropped 0 bases, with 4 bases sitting between them. Germline CDR1 reads MNHNS; CDR2 reads SASEGT. The CDR3 covers 13 residues. CDR3 residues: CASSEGGSYEQYF. In nucleotides, the CDR3 is TGTGCCAGCAGTGAAGGGGGCTCCTACGAGCAGTACTTC.

CDR3 DNA: TGCGCCAGCAGCCCAGGACTAGAGAATAGAGAGACCCAGTACTTC. Translated: CASSPGLENRETQYF. The rearrangement joins TRBV5-1 to TRBJ2-5, with 7 bases aligning to TRBD2. The CDR3 contains 15 residues. Germline V gene data show CDR1 as SGHRS and CDR2 as YFSETQ. V lost 4 bases, J lost 4 bases, and 10 bases stayed unmatched.

The rearrangement links TRBV5-4 to TRBJ1-6; tentatively, D is TRBD1 (5 bases). This CDR3 region has 18 residues. V dropped 4 bases and J dropped 0 bases, with 17 bases sitting between them. CDR1 is SGHNT and CDR2 is YYREEE in the germline V gene (reference sequence). The DNA of the CDR3 is TGTGCCAGCAGCCAAGATGGGGGGGTAAGCTCCTATAATTCACCCCTCCACTTT. The encoded protein is CASSQDGGVSSYNSPLHF.

The chain couples TRBV19 to TRBJ2-1; D is uncertain. The germline gives CDR1 LNHDA, CDR2 SQIVND (reference sequence). The CDR3 sequence is 14 residues long. The germline V and J ends were trimmed by 3 bases and 6 bases, with 12 bases remaining between them. The CDR3 loop is CASSIRHVANEQFF. The CDR3 DNA reads as TGTGCCAGTAGTATCCGACATGTTGCCAATGAGCAGTTCTTC.

Regarding this clone: An end of the junction differs from the germline gene, which may be a read error. The V and J genes are TRBV20-1 and TRBJ2-1, with D uncertain. The length of the CDR3 is 10 residues. The germline V gene has CDR1 DFQATT and CDR2 SNEGSKA (reference sequence). CDR3 bases: TGCAATGCTATCGCCAATGAGCAGTTCTTC. This encodes CNAIANEQFF.

The chain is built from TRBV5-1 and TRBJ2-2, with TRBD2 matching over 9 bases. CDR1 and CDR2 from the germline V gene are SGHRS and YFSETQ. This CDR3 is 14 amino acids long. V lost 4 bases and J lost 7; bases outside the gene matches: 5. The CDR3 sequence: CASSGGLAIGELFF. CDR3 sequence (DNA): TGCGCCAGCAGCGGGGGACTAGCAATCGGGGAGCTGTTTTTT.

The chain joins TRBV7-8 to TRBJ1-1; a weak D match, TRBD1 (5 bases). Between the trimmed V and J ends, which lost 1 base and 2 bases, there was a span of 11 bases. Per germline, CDR1 SGHVS and CDR2 FQNEAQ. CDR3 length: 15 amino acids. DNA for the CDR3: TGTGCCAGCAGCTTAGGGGGGGGAAGAAACACTGAAGCTTTCTTT. This codes for CASSLGGGRNTEAFF.

The gene calls are TRBV4-1 and TRBJ1-5; 8 nucleotides align to TRBD1. CDR1 is MGHRA and CDR2 is YSYEKL in the germline V gene. There are 15 residues in the CDR3. V lost 4 bases to trimming and J lost 7 bases; unmatched junction nucleotides: 9. The CDR3 region is CASSLNPGGEQPQHF. The CDR3 nucleotides are TGCGCCAGCAGCCTGAACCCAGGGGGCGAACAGCCCCAGCATTTT.

V and J are TRBV5-6 and TRBJ1-2; unclear D gene. CDR1 is SGHDT and CDR2 is YYEEEE in the germline V gene. V lost 1 base to trimming and J lost 4 bases, with 17 bases between them. The CDR3 totals 16 residues. The CDR3 DNA sequence: TGTGCCAGCAGCTTGACGCGGATTCGTCTCTTCTATGGCTACACCTTC. Amino acid sequence: CASSLTRIRLFYGYTF.

The chain carries TRBV19 and TRBJ1-1; D uncertain. The germline V gene encodes CDR1 LNHDA and CDR2 SQIVND (reference sequence). The CDR3 is 10 residues long. V was trimmed by 8 bases and J by 3 bases, leaving 4 bases between them. Here the CDR3 DNA reads TGTGCCAGTTGGCACACTGAAGCTTTCTTT. Translated, it gives CASWHTEAFF.

V gene TRBV6-6 combines with J gene TRBJ1-4; D may be TRBD1 (6 bases). V was shortened by 2 bases and J by 7 bases, with 8 bases between the two germline ends. CDR1 and CDR2 (germline): MNHNY, SVGAGI (reference sequence). The CDR3 is 13 residues long. CDR3 sequence: CASSYRGGEKLFF. CDR3 DNA sequence: TGTGCCAGCAGTTACCGAGGGGGTGAAAAACTGTTTTTT.

Only one count was recorded for this clone. The rearrangement uses TRBV29-1 and TRBJ2-7; 8 bases line up with TRBD1. The germline V gene encodes CDR1 SQVTM and CDR2 ANQGSEA. V lost 6 bases to trimming and J lost 3 bases; unmatched junction nucleotides: 7. The length of the CDR3 is 13 residues. In DNA, the CDR3 is TGCAGCGTCACCGGGACAGGAGACTACGAGCAGTACTTC. This translates into CSVTGTGDYEQYF.